This T cell receptor beta chain was found in a study of regulatory and conventional T cells in RAG deficiency. General study results and limits: Patient subsets had shorter CDR3s; Omenn Treg-Tconv overlap exceeded 85%. Treg unique TCR beta sequences were 90 to 100-fold fewer in Omenn syndrome and CID/AS patients than controls. In Omenn syndrome, sorted "Tregs" may be peripherally activated cells.

TCRdb's copy holds only in-frame clones and misses some; the assay was immunoSEQ multiplex PCR. The table includes more than 20,000 clones, nearly 96% detected once. Points on this clone: What it recognizes is unknown.

Germline lookup yields CDR1 SGHTA and CDR2 FQGTGA. This CDR3 spans 15 amino acids. V trimming: 2 bases; J trimming: 9 bases; junction bases outside the gene matches: 7. Conventional CD4+ T cells were sorted from blood as CD25-low CD127-high cells. This sample was also put to use in a study of regulatory T cells. From that study: The primer mix had 52 TRBV and 13 TRBJ primers.

This chain connects TRBV7-3 to TRBJ2-1; 10 bases fit TRBD2. The TCR originated in a human donor in good health. The sample consisted of CD25- CD4+ T cells sorted from blood. The CDR3 sequence: CASSLWLAGEREQFF. The CDR3 DNA follows: TGTGCCAGCAGCTTATGGCTAGCGGGGGAACGTGAGCAGTTCTTC.